These 32 T cell receptor beta chains came from one sample sequenced in a study of CD8 T cells in Susac syndrome. When the RNA was reverse transcribed, random hexamers were used with an input of 0.5 to 1 ug. TCRdb used MiXCR to reprocess the immunoSEQ multiplex PCR reads, holding one entry per CDR3 protein. The profile shows roughly 190,000 distinct CDR3 sequences, under 97% of them singletons. The specimen was CD4+ T cells from PBMCs. These receptors were taken from a human donor with Susac syndrome.

J is TRBJ2-4 and V is TRBV18; tentative D call: TRBD2 (5 bases). The CDR3 consists of 16 residues. Looked up from germline, CDR1 is KGHSH and CDR2 is LQKENI. Trimming shortened V by 0 bases and J by 1 base, and 10 bases separated the two germline ends. The CDR3, as DNA: TGTGCCAGCTCACCACCGGAGGAAGTGGCCAAAAACATTCAGTACTTC. This sequence encodes CASSPPEEVAKNIQYF.

The gene calls are TRBV24-1 and TRBJ2-3, with D perhaps matching TRBD1 or TRBD2 (5 bases each). The CDR3 loop spans 14 amino acids. Looked up from germline, CDR1 is KGHDR and CDR2 is SFDVKD. Trimming left V 6 bases short and J 3 bases short, with 12 bases between. CDR3 DNA: TGTGCCACCAGTCGGGGCCTTAGTACAGATACGCAGTATTTT. Its protein product is CATSRGLSTDTQYF.

The rearrangement links TRBV12-3 or TRBV12-4 to TRBJ2-7, with D uncertain. The V gene lost 6 bases and the J gene lost 0 bases, with 6 bases spanning the gap. This CDR3 spans 12 amino acids. Here the CDR3 reads CASSKSSYEQYF. Written as DNA, the CDR3 is TGTGCCAGCAGCAAGAGCTCCTACGAGCAGTACTTC.

The V call is TRBV5-4, the J call TRBJ1-3, with 9 bases identical to TRBD1. The CDR3 totals 15 residues. Per the germline V gene, CDR1 is SGHNT and CDR2 is YYREEE (reference sequence). V was clipped by 3 bases and J by 6 bases; unmatched bases: 7. The CDR3 region is CASSSRDRAANTIYF. CDR3 DNA: TGTGCCAGCAGCTCCCGGGACAGGGCGGCAAACACCATATATTTT.

This rearrangement joins TRBV29-1 to TRBJ1-1; D uncertain. Germline CDR1 SQVTM, CDR2 ANQGSEA. V was shortened by 0 bases and J by 3 bases, with 8 bases between the two germline ends. The CDR3 is made up of 13 amino acids. The CDR3: CSVEDGGYTEAFF. In DNA, the CDR3 is TGCAGCGTTGAAGATGGTGGGTACACTGAAGCTTTCTTT.

This clonotype was detected only once. The rearrangement uses TRBV5-4 and TRBJ2-5; no reliable D call. The ends were cut back, 0 bases at V and 1 base at J, with 10 bases in the middle. The CDR3 spans 15 residues. Germline V gives CDR1 SGHNT, CDR2 YYREEE (reference sequence). CDR3 nucleotides: TGTGCCAGCAGCTTGGTCGGCCCTGTCCAAGAGACCCAGTACTTC. It specifies CASSLVGPVQETQYF.

The rearrangement joins TRBV11-2 to TRBJ1-1; 7 bases are a match to TRBD1. Germline-derived CDR1 and CDR2 are SGHAT and FQNNGV. The CDR3 totals 14 residues. V shed 1 base, J shed 6 bases, and the junction held 5 bases outside the gene matches. CDR3 sequence reads: CASSLGTTGAEAFF. CDR3 DNA sequence: TGTGCCAGCAGCTTAGGAACCACAGGGGCTGAAGCTTTCTTT.

V usage is TRBV20-1 and J usage is TRBJ2-3; D unresolved. Trimming removed 0 bases from V and 0 bases from J, with 10 bases in between. CDR1 is DFQATT, CDR2 SNEGSKA, per germline (reference sequence). This CDR3 comprises 15 residues. Here the CDR3 reads CSARDRAKSTDTQYF. The CDR3 bases are TGCAGTGCTAGAGATCGGGCGAAGAGCACAGATACGCAGTATTTT.

The chain recombines TRBV9 with TRBJ1-4; no definite D call. The germline V gene encodes CDR1 SGDLS and CDR2 YYNGEE. The length of the CDR3 is 14 residues. Trimming took 4 bases from V and 3 from J, leaving 10 bases between them. CDR3 in amino acids: CASSRSPSNEKLFF. CDR3 DNA sequence: TGTGCCAGCAGCAGGTCCCCGTCTAATGAAAAACTGTTTTTT.

This sequence joins TRBV5-4 and TRBJ2-3, with D perhaps matching TRBD1 (6 bases). Trimming shortened V by 1 base and J by 6 bases, and 18 bases separated the two germline ends. Germline V gene lookup returns CDR1 SGHNT and CDR2 YYREEE (reference sequence). The CDR3 covers 16 residues. CDR3: CASSLSLDSPWDTQYF. The CDR3 region has the DNA TGTGCCAGCAGCTTGTCCCTGGACAGCCCTTGGGATACGCAGTATTTT.

This clonotype has only one observation. V is TRBV29-1 and J is TRBJ1-2; D unclear. CDR1 and CDR2 (germline): SQVTM, ANQGSEA. V lost 7 bases, J lost 4 bases, and 10 bases lay in between. This CDR3 is built from 11 residues. The CDR3 DNA reads TGCAGCGCAGGCGACCCCTATGGCTACACCTTC. Translating gives CSAGDPYGYTF.

The rearrangement joins TRBV5-1 to TRBJ2-1, with 14 nucleotides matching TRBD2. With 4 bases clipped from V and 6 bases from J, the junction kept 3 bases outside the gene matches. This CDR3 comprises 15 residues. The germline V gene encodes CDR1 SGHRS and CDR2 YFSETQ. The CDR3 nucleotides are TGCGCCAGCAGCATAGGACTAGCGGGGGGCAATGAGCAGTTCTTC. Translated, it gives CASSIGLAGGNEQFF.

This chain connects TRBV5-1 to TRBJ1-2; no reliable D call. The CDR3 is 14 residues long. V was cut by 1 base and J by 3 bases, with 10 bases left in between. Germline V gene lookup returns CDR1 SGHRS and CDR2 YFSETQ. CDR3 in amino acids: CASSLTTSDYGYTF. The DNA of the CDR3 is TGCGCCAGCAGCTTGACCACGAGTGACTATGGCTACACCTTC.

The genes are TRBV12-3 or TRBV12-4 and TRBJ2-3, with 10 bases matching TRBD1. This CDR3 comprises 15 residues. Trimming removed 5 bases from V and 5 bases from J; junction bases left unmatched: 7. CDR3 nucleotides: TGTGCCAGCAGTCTCCCGGGACAGGGGTTAGATACGCAGTATTTT. Translated, it gives CASSLPGQGLDTQYF.

The gene calls are TRBV25-1 and TRBJ2-1; TRBD1 matches at 7 bases. The germline CDR1 and CDR2 sequences are MGHDK and SYGVNS. This CDR3 contains 16 residues. V gave up 5 bases and J gave up 0 bases; unmatched junction bases: 7. CDR3: CASSSGGFASYNEQFF. The CDR3 DNA sequence: TGTGCCAGCAGTTCAGGGGGATTTGCCTCCTACAATGAGCAGTTCTTC.

V and J are TRBV20-1 and TRBJ2-7; TRBD2 aligns across 9 bases. V shed 4 bases and J 2 bases; nucleotides not matched to a gene: 6. CDR1 and CDR2 from the germline V gene are DFQATT and SNEGSKA (reference sequence). The CDR3 totals 14 residues. CDR3 in amino acids: CSATGLAIAYEQYF. CDR3 nucleotides: TGCAGTGCTACCGGACTAGCGATAGCCTACGAGCAGTACTTC.

The J gene is TRBJ1-6, the V gene TRBV6-5, with D maybe TRBD1 (5 bases). V lost 3 bases to trimming and J lost 9 bases, with 21 bases between them. CDR1 is MNHEY and CDR2 is SVGAGI in the germline V gene. The CDR3 has 17 residues. The chain's CDR3 is CASSYAPHAGRGSPLHF. The CDR3 DNA sequence: TGTGCCAGCAGTTATGCTCCACATGCGGGGCGAGGTTCACCCCTCCACTTT.

The gene calls are TRBV11-2 and TRBJ2-2, with D unclear. V dropped 8 bases and J dropped 5 bases, with 12 bases sitting between them. This CDR3 has 13 amino acids. Germline values: CDR1 SGHAT, CDR2 FQNNGV. CDR3 DNA: TGTGCCAGCCATATCATGGGTACCGGGGAGCTGTTTTTT. It codes for CASHIMGTGELFF. Combining the CDR3 with reference TRBV11-2 and TRBJ2-2 gives the whole variable domain EAGVAQSPRYKIIEKRQSVAFWCNPISGHATLYWYQQILGQGPKLLIQFQNNGVVDDSQLPKDRFSAERLKGVDSTLKIQPAKLEDSAVYLCASHIMGTGELFFGEGSRLTVL.

This chain joins TRBV12-3 or TRBV12-4 and TRBJ2-4; a weak D match, TRBD2 (6 bases). V was shortened by 6 bases and J by 6 bases, with 6 bases between the two germline ends. The CDR3 extends over 11 amino acids. The CDR3 protein is CASSGGNIQYF. In DNA form, the CDR3 reads TGTGCCAGCAGCGGGGGAAACATTCAGTACTTC.

This chain links TRBV15 with TRBJ2-7; either TRBD1 or TRBD2 may supply D (6 bases each). Germline CDR1 LNHNV, CDR2 YYDKDF (reference sequence). Trimming cost V 1 base and J 0 bases, with 13 bases left between them. This CDR3 is built from 16 residues. The CDR3 is CATSRGGAGISYEQYF. The CDR3, as DNA: TGTGCCACCAGCAGAGGGGGGGCAGGGATCTCCTACGAGCAGTACTTC.

V usage is TRBV29-1 and J usage is TRBJ1-2; weak D call: TRBD1 (5 bases). Trimming took 6 bases from V and 6 from J, leaving 20 bases between them. This CDR3 region has 14 residues. Germline V CDR1 and CDR2: SQVTM, ANQGSEA. The CDR3 spells CSVPHRVRGDGYTF. The CDR3 DNA reads as TGCAGCGTCCCACACCGAGTACGGGGGGATGGCTACACCTTC.

This sequence joins TRBV29-1 and TRBJ1-2, with D maybe TRBD1 (5 bases). The CDR3 contains 13 residues. Trimming removed 4 bases at V and 7 bases at J, with 16 bases between. CDR1 and CDR2 (germline): SQVTM, ANQGSEA. The CDR3 loop reads CSVVIQGISGYTF. CDR3 nucleotide sequence: TGCAGCGTTGTCATTCAGGGAATTAGTGGCTACACCTTC.

The chain uses TRBV20-1 and TRBJ2-6, with a tentative D call TRBD2 (7 bases). Germline loops: CDR1 DFQATT, CDR2 SNEGSKA (reference sequence). Trimming removed 3 bases at V and 0 bases at J, with 18 bases between. The CDR3 extends over 18 amino acids. CDR3 sequence reads: CSASEGGGAYSGANVLTF. In DNA form, the CDR3 reads TGCAGTGCTAGTGAGGGAGGGGGGGCTTACTCTGGGGCCAACGTCCTGACTTTC.

The J gene is TRBJ1-1, the V gene TRBV19; D unclear. Germline V gene data show CDR1 as LNHDA and CDR2 as SQIVND (reference sequence). The length of the CDR3 is 12 residues. Between the trimmed V and J ends, which lost 3 bases and 9 bases, there was a span of 11 bases. CDR3 amino acids: CASSIRPDQAFF. In DNA, the CDR3 is TGTGCCAGTAGTATTCGGCCGGATCAAGCTTTCTTT. Variable domain in full (rest from reference TRBV19 and TRBJ1-1): DGGITQSPKYLFRKEGQNVTLSCEQNLNHDAMYWYRQDPGQGLRLIYYSQIVNDFQKGDIAEGYSVSREKKESFPLTVTSAQKNPTAFYLCASSIRPDQAFFGQGTRLTVV.

This clonotype appeared once. The genes are TRBV30 and TRBJ1-1, with D unclear. V gave up 0 bases and J gave up 1 base, with 9 bases separating them. CDR1 and CDR2 from the germline V gene are GTSNPN and SVGIG (reference sequence). This CDR3 is 14 amino acids long. For the CDR3, the DNA is TGTGCCTGGAGTGTGGTTGGTGGGAACACTGAAGCTTTCTTT. Amino acid sequence: CAWSVVGGNTEAFF.

The V call is TRBV10-3, the J call TRBJ1-4; D is unresolved. The V gene lost 2 bases and the J gene lost 2 bases, with 9 bases spanning the gap. CDR1 and CDR2 from the germline V gene are ENHRY and SYGVKD. The CDR3 contains 15 residues. The CDR3 sequence: CAISEVSFTNEKLFF. The CDR3 DNA follows: TGTGCCATCAGTGAGGTCTCATTTACTAATGAAAAACTGTTTTTT.

The chain couples TRBV14 to TRBJ2-1, with D hard to call. The V end lost 1 base, the J end lost 2 bases, and 6 bases lay between the germline ends. From germline, CDR1 is SGHDN and CDR2 FVKESK. This CDR3 has 14 amino acids. The CDR3 region is CASSQGGPYNEQFF. The DNA for the CDR3 is TGTGCCAGCAGCCAAGGTGGACCCTACAATGAGCAGTTCTTC.

The chain combines TRBV20-1 with TRBJ1-5; no reliable D call. Trimming pared 5 bases from V and 3 bases from J, leaving 8 bases between. CDR3 size: 12 residues. Germline V gene data show CDR1 as DFQATT and CDR2 as SNEGSKA (reference sequence). CDR3 bases: TGCAGTGCTTACACCAACAATCAGCCCCAGCATTTT. It yields the protein CSAYTNNQPQHF.

The chain recombines TRBV14 with TRBJ2-2; perhaps TRBD2 as D (6 bases). The CDR3 sequence is 16 residues long. V shed 1 base and J shed 4 bases, with 13 bases lying between them. CDR1 and CDR2 (germline): SGHDN, FVKESK. The CDR3: CASSQGIAGSTGELFF. CDR3 coding DNA: TGTGCCAGCAGCCAAGGAATAGCCGGGAGCACCGGGGAGCTGTTTTTT.

The CDR3 protein is CASSQTDRVSQPQHF. The CDR3 DNA sequence: TGTGCCAGCAGTCAAACAGACAGGGTATCCCAGCCCCAGCATTTT. The V gene is TRBV6-2 or TRBV6-3, the J gene TRBJ1-5; 7 bases are shared with TRBD1. The CDR3 runs 15 residues. Trimming removed 5 bases from V and 7 bases from J; junction bases left unmatched: 11. Germline V gives CDR1 MNHEY, CDR2 SVGEGT.

The CDR3 region is CSANSGQGGSYEQYF. In DNA form, the CDR3 reads TGCAGTGCCAATAGCGGACAGGGGGGGTCCTACGAGCAGTACTTC. The chain employs TRBV20-1 and TRBJ2-7, with 10 bases that match TRBD1. V trimming: 6 bases; J trimming: 1 base; junction bases outside the gene matches: 9. This CDR3 comprises 15 residues. Germline V gene lookup returns CDR1 DFQATT and CDR2 SNEGSKA (reference sequence).

The rearrangement links TRBV4-1 to TRBJ2-3; D ambiguous. Germline-derived CDR1 and CDR2 are MGHRA and YSYEKL. With 3 bases removed from V and 2 bases from J, the gap between germline ends came to 15 bases. This CDR3 comprises 16 residues. The CDR3 loop is CASSHLSAELTDTQYF. CDR3 sequence (DNA): TGCGCCAGCAGCCACCTTTCGGCCGAACTCACAGATACGCAGTATTTT.